This T cell receptor beta chain was identified in a study of T cell responses to AZD1222 COVID-19 vaccine. This CDR3 region has 13 residues. The germline CDR1 and CDR2 sequences are GTSNPN and SVGIG (reference sequence). Trimming stripped 3 bases from V and 8 bases from J, with 16 bases between. Profiling relied on immunoSEQ multiplex PCR, and the TCRdb table lists in-frame clones only, not all of them. Here the sample spans 150,000 to 200,000 clones, roughly nine tenths being singletons. The sample holds a few counts of this clone. The chain uses TRBV30 and TRBJ1-2, with D perhaps TRBD1 (5 bases). The sample was peripheral blood, taken on day 0 of AZD1222 vaccination. The TCR comes from an adult in good health. The CDR3 loop is CAWSSGRAGGYTF. The DNA for the CDR3 is TGTGCCTGGAGCTCAGGGCGAGCCGGGGGCTACACCTTC.